What follows are 29 T cell receptor beta chains derived from one specimen sequenced in a study of breast tumors, draining lymph nodes, adjacent tissues. Each CDR3 protein is one row after TCRdb ran MiXCR on the multiplex PCR reads. The table has some 97,000 distinct CDR3 sequences, approximately 22% seen once. Samples came from axillary lymph nodes draining the breast cancer. Material: axillary lymph node tissue. Receptors were obtained from a female donor with breast cancer. Some clones in this sample may be carry-over from other donors' samples.

This clonotype was detected many times. The DNA for the CDR3 is TGTGCCAGTGTCCGGCAGGGGGGACGCAATCAGCCCCAGCATTTT. Amino acid sequence: CASVRQGGRNQPQHF. The chain recombines TRBV19 with TRBJ1-5; 7 nucleotides align to TRBD1. Germline-derived CDR1 and CDR2 are LNHDA and SQIVND (reference sequence). The CDR3 consists of 15 residues. V lost 8 bases to trimming and J lost 2 bases; unmatched junction nucleotides: 9.

Regarding this clonotype: A read error may be the cause here, since a much bigger clone is one base away. The chain carries TRBV3-1 and TRBJ2-5; D call uncertain. The germline V gene encodes CDR1 LGHDT and CDR2 YNNKEL (reference sequence). There are 15 residues in the CDR3. DNA of the CDR3: TGTGCCAGCAGCCAAGATCGCCAATTCCAAGAGACCCAGCACTTC. Encoded protein: CASSQDRQFQETQHF.

This clonotype was observed many times. The chain joins TRBV7-9 to TRBJ1-2; 8 bases line up with TRBD1. The V and J ends lost 8 bases and 8 bases, in that order; junction bases with no gene match: 10. The V gene's germline CDR1 is SEHNR and CDR2 FQNEAQ (reference sequence). The length of the CDR3 is 13 residues. The chain's CDR3 is CASRRDRGEGYTF. The CDR3 DNA sequence: TGTGCCAGCCGCCGAGACAGGGGAGAAGGCTACACCTTC.

In its sample, this clonotype was seen many times. The V call is TRBV7-9, the J call TRBJ2-1; maybe TRBD1 (6 bases). The CDR3 contains 14 residues. The germline V and J ends were trimmed by 7 bases and 8 bases, with 18 bases remaining between them. CDR1 is SEHNR, CDR2 FQNEAQ, per germline (reference sequence). The CDR3 is CASIGWTAGDEQFF. CDR3 nucleotide sequence: TGTGCCAGCATAGGCTGGACAGCAGGCGATGAGCAGTTCTTC.

This clonotype was found many times. V usage is TRBV5-1 and J usage is TRBJ2-7; D tentatively fits TRBD1 or TRBD2 (6 bases each). This CDR3 has 14 amino acids. V was cut by 4 bases and J by 1 base, with 12 bases left in between. The germline gives CDR1 SGHRS, CDR2 YFSETQ. CDR3 sequence: CASSPRGASYEQYF. For the CDR3, the DNA is TGCGCCAGCAGCCCGAGGGGGGCATCCTACGAGCAGTACTTC.

This clonotype appeared many times. This rearrangement joins TRBV6-1 to TRBJ1-2; D unclear. CDR3 size: 14 residues. Per germline, CDR1 MNHNS and CDR2 SASEGT. The V gene lost 1 base and the J gene lost 3 bases, with 9 bases spanning the gap. The CDR3 bases are TGTGCCAGCAGTGAAGGGGGAGGTGACTATGGCTACACCTTC. The encoded protein is CASSEGGGDYGYTF.

The table lists this clonotype with many counts. In DNA, the CDR3 is TGTGCCAGCAGTTACTCGAACAGGGGGCTGGTCGAGCAGTACTTC. Its protein is CASSYSNRGLVEQYF. V gene TRBV6-5 combines with J gene TRBJ2-7; TRBD1 matches 9 bases. V gave up 0 bases and J gave up 6 bases; unmatched junction bases: 6. Germline V CDR1 and CDR2: MNHEY, SVGAGI. The CDR3 sequence is 15 residues long.

This clonotype has at least ten counts. The V and J genes are TRBV7-2 and TRBJ2-3, with a tentative D call TRBD2 (6 bases). The CDR3 runs 16 residues. CDR1 SGHTA and CDR2 FQGNSA come from the germline V gene. Trimming took off 4 bases at V and 2 bases at J, with 16 bases between the two ends. The CDR3 is CASSYDYRDSTDTQYF. CDR3 DNA: TGTGCCAGCAGCTACGACTACCGGGACTCCACAGATACGCAGTATTTT.

This clonotype was counted at least ten times. This chain uses TRBV7-6 with TRBJ1-5, with TRBD1 as a possible D gene (5 bases). CDR1 and CDR2 (germline): SGHVS, FNYEAQ. The CDR3 sequence is 15 residues long. V lost 5 bases to trimming and J lost 2 bases, with 13 bases between them. For the CDR3, the DNA is TGTGCCAGCAGCCCCGGTGGAGGGGGCAATCAGCCCCAGCATTTT. Translated, it gives CASSPGGGGNQPQHF.

The genes are TRBV4-2 and TRBJ2-3; 15 bases agree with TRBD2. Germline V CDR1 and CDR2: LGHNA, YNFKEQ. The CDR3 sequence is 17 residues long. The V segment lost 0 bases and the J segment 6 bases; nucleotides outside the gene matches: 4. The CDR3 reads CASSQDRTSGGVDTQYF. The CDR3 bases are TGTGCCAGCAGCCAAGATCGGACTAGCGGGGGGGTTGATACGCAGTATTTT.

This clonotype was observed at least ten times. V is TRBV6-5 and J is TRBJ1-2; possibly TRBD1 for D (6 bases). The V and J ends lost 5 bases and 2 bases respectively, with 15 bases between them. The CDR3 totals 15 residues. CDR1 and CDR2 (germline): MNHEY, SVGAGI. Written as DNA, the CDR3 is TGTGCCAGCAGTCACCGTGGGGGGGCGAACTATGGCTACACCTTC. Translated: CASSHRGGANYGYTF.

This clonotype has ten or more counts. The V and J genes are TRBV6-1 and TRBJ2-7; D might be TRBD1 (5 bases). CDR3 length equals 15 residues. V was clipped by 3 bases and J by 4 bases, with 16 bases between them. Germline loops: CDR1 MNHNS, CDR2 SASEGT. The CDR3 nucleotides read TGTGCCAGCAGTGAGGAGAAACAGGCCCCATACGAGCAGTACTTC. Its protein is CASSEEKQAPYEQYF.

This clonotype was seen repeatedly, ten times or more. The rearrangement joins TRBV4-1 to TRBJ2-1, with TRBD2 identical over 7 bases. Per germline, CDR1 MGHRA and CDR2 YSYEKL. CDR3 size: 16 residues. V was pared by 4 bases and J by 7 bases, with 13 bases of the junction left unmatched. Written as DNA, the CDR3 is TGCGCCAGCAGCCTCCGAGGGGTCCCCGGGGGGAATGAGCAGTTCTTC. It is translated as CASSLRGVPGGNEQFF.

This clonotype was seen ten or more times. The chain is built from TRBV29-1 and TRBJ1-5; D call uncertain. The germline V gene encodes CDR1 SQVTM and CDR2 ANQGSEA. The CDR3 sequence is 12 residues long. This CDR3 reads CSIIDMDGAQHF. DNA for the CDR3: TGCAGTATCATCGACATGGACGGAGCCCAGCATTTT.

In its sample, this clonotype was seen many times. CDR3 coding DNA: TGTGCCAGCAGCTTTAGCGGCCCCTACAATGAGCAGTTCTTC. It specifies CASSFSGPYNEQFF. The rearrangement joins TRBV7-3 to TRBJ2-1; D might be TRBD2 (6 bases). The CDR3 totals 14 residues. Trimming stripped 3 bases from V and 2 bases from J, with 8 bases between. Germline CDR1 reads SGHTA; CDR2 reads FQGTGA.

In this sample, this clonotype turned up many times. The V call is TRBV6-6, the J call TRBJ2-7; the D gene is possibly TRBD1 (6 bases). With 6 bases removed from V and 9 bases from J, the gap between germline ends came to 21 bases. Germline assignment: CDR1 MNHNY and CDR2 SVGAGI (reference sequence). The CDR3 is made up of 14 amino acids. DNA of the CDR3: TGTGCCAGCAGCCTTAGACAGGACGATGTTGGGCAGTACTTC. Its translation is CASSLRQDDVGQYF.

This rearrangement joins TRBV5-8 to TRBJ2-5; weak D call: TRBD2 (5 bases). V lost 4 bases and J lost 1, with 8 bases in between. The CDR3 is 13 amino acids. Germline values: CDR1 SGHTS, CDR2 YDEGEE. For the CDR3, the DNA is TGTGCCAGCAGCCCTAGCATCCAAGAGACCCAGTACTTC. The encoded protein is CASSPSIQETQYF.

This clonotype was found many times. The gene calls are TRBV5-6 and TRBJ2-7; D gene ambiguous. The CDR3 is 14 residues long. V dropped 0 bases and J dropped 2 bases, with 9 bases sitting between them. CDR1 SGHDT and CDR2 YYEEEE come from the germline V gene. This chain's CDR3 is CASSLGQNPYEQYF. Here the CDR3 DNA reads TGTGCCAGCAGCTTGGGTCAGAATCCCTACGAGCAGTACTTC.

In this sample, this clonotype turned up a few times. The genes are TRBV28 and TRBJ2-2; 7 bases map to TRBD2. Germline V gene sequence: CDR1 MDHEN, CDR2 SYDVKM. The J segment lost 6 bases and the V segment lost 1 base, leaving 5 bases of the junction unmatched. The CDR3 is made up of 15 amino acids. The CDR3 coding sequence is TGTGCCAGCAGTTTATACGGGGAGGGGCCCGGGGAGCTGTTTTTT. Translated, it gives CASSLYGEGPGELFF.

J is TRBJ2-7 and V is TRBV27; D might be TRBD1 or TRBD2, each matching 5 bases. The CDR3 has 13 amino acids. V was cut by 2 bases and J by 5 bases, with 10 bases left in between. Germline loops: CDR1 MNHEY, CDR2 SMNVEV (reference sequence). The CDR3 protein is CASSLRGPNEQYF. The CDR3 coding sequence is TGTGCCAGCAGTTTACGGGGCCCCAACGAGCAGTACTTC.

This clonotype was found many times. The V gene is TRBV11-2, the J gene TRBJ2-7, with 7 bases aligning to TRBD2. V lost 0 bases to trimming and J lost 12 bases; unmatched junction nucleotides: 11. The CDR3 extends over 14 amino acids. In germline, CDR1 is SGHAT, CDR2 FQNNGV. CDR3 region: CASSLEVVRGGLYF. CDR3 coding DNA: TGTGCCAGCAGCTTAGAGGTTGTTAGGGGAGGGCTGTACTTC.

This clonotype showed up many times. This rearrangement joins TRBV5-6 to TRBJ2-7; D uncertain. The CDR3 totals 14 residues. V lost 1 base and J lost 4, with 12 bases in between. Germline lookup yields CDR1 SGHDT and CDR2 YYEEEE. Written as DNA, the CDR3 is TGTGCCAGCAGCTTGTACCAGAAAAGGTACGAGCAGTACTTC. This encodes CASSLYQKRYEQYF.

This clonotype was recorded at least ten times. This chain links TRBV5-1 with TRBJ2-7, with TRBD1 as a possible D gene (6 bases). This CDR3 contains 16 residues. The germline CDR1 and CDR2 sequences are SGHRS and YFSETQ. V lost 6 bases and J 2 bases, leaving 21 bases between the germline ends. CDR3 in amino acids: CASTVDPGHGTYEQYF. The CDR3 nucleotides read TGCGCCAGCACCGTCGACCCGGGACATGGGACCTACGAGCAGTACTTC. Combining the CDR3 with reference TRBV5-1 and TRBJ2-7 gives the whole variable domain KAGVTQTPRYLIKTRGQQVTLSCSPISGHRSVSWYQQTPGQGLQFLFEYFSETQRNKGNFPGRFSGRQFSNSRSEMNVSTLELGDSALYLCASTVDPGHGTYEQYFGPGTRLTVT.

The rearrangement links TRBV6-4 to TRBJ1-1; D remains unclear. Looked up from germline, CDR1 is MRHNA and CDR2 is SNTAGT. Trimming stripped 4 bases from V and 0 bases from J, with 15 bases between. The CDR3 is 16 amino acids. This CDR3 reads CASSAPWGGMNTEAFF. CDR3 DNA sequence: TGTGCCAGCAGTGCCCCGTGGGGTGGGATGAACACTGAAGCTTTCTTT.

Ten or more counts support this clonotype. The chain uses TRBV19 and TRBJ1-3, with D possibly matching TRBD1 (5 bases). CDR3 length: 15 residues. V was cut by 7 bases and J by 0 bases, with 13 bases left in between. Germline values: CDR1 LNHDA, CDR2 SQIVND (reference sequence). DNA of the CDR3: TGTGCCAGTACCTCCGGGGCCATCTCTGGAAACACCATATATTTT. As protein: CASTSGAISGNTIYF.

The J gene is TRBJ1-4, the V gene TRBV19; 8 positions match TRBD1. V lost 5 bases to trimming and J lost 7 bases; unmatched junction nucleotides: 9. The CDR3 has 15 residues. Germline CDR1 LNHDA, CDR2 SQIVND (reference sequence). The CDR3 DNA reads as TGTGCCAGTAGTTCCCAGGGGGCGAGAGGTGAAAAACTGTTTTTT. It yields the protein CASSSQGARGEKLFF.

V gene TRBV7-8 combines with J gene TRBJ2-7, with 7 nucleotides matching TRBD2. The length of the CDR3 is 13 residues. Germline V lookup: CDR1 SGHVS, CDR2 FQNEAQ. V lost 3 bases and J lost 6; bases outside the gene matches: 5. CDR3 DNA: TGTGCCAGCAGCTTCGGGAGGTTGACCGAGCAGTACTTC. Amino acids: CASSFGRLTEQYF. Variable domain in full (rest from reference TRBV7-8 and TRBJ2-7): GAGVSQSPRYKVAKRGQDVALRCDPISGHVSLFWYQQALGQGPEFLTYFQNEAQLDKSGLPSDRFFAERPEGSVSTLKIQRTQQEDSAVYLCASSFGRLTEQYFGPGTRLTVT.

The CDR3 DNA reads TGTGCCAGCAGCGTAGTCGGGGGAGGCGAGACTGAAGCTTTCTTT. It encodes CASSVVGGGETEAFF. J is TRBJ1-1 and V is TRBV9; TRBD1 might be the D (5 bases). Germline CDR1 is SGDLS and CDR2 is YYNGEE. V dropped 0 bases and J dropped 5 bases, with 14 bases sitting between them. The CDR3 is made up of 15 amino acids.

This clonotype was seen only a few times. The rearrangement links TRBV5-1 to TRBJ2-7; no clear D gene. CDR1 SGHRS and CDR2 YFSETQ come from the germline V gene. The length of the CDR3 is 13 residues. Trimming shortened V by 4 bases and J by 3 bases, and 11 bases separated the two germline ends. This CDR3 is CASSTGGIYEQYF. CDR3 nucleotide sequence: TGCGCCAGCAGCACCGGTGGGATCTACGAGCAGTACTTC. Combining the CDR3 with reference TRBV5-1 and TRBJ2-7 gives the whole variable domain KAGVTQTPRYLIKTRGQQVTLSCSPISGHRSVSWYQQTPGQGLQFLFEYFSETQRNKGNFPGRFSGRQFSNSRSEMNVSTLELGDSALYLCASSTGGIYEQYFGPGTRLTVT.